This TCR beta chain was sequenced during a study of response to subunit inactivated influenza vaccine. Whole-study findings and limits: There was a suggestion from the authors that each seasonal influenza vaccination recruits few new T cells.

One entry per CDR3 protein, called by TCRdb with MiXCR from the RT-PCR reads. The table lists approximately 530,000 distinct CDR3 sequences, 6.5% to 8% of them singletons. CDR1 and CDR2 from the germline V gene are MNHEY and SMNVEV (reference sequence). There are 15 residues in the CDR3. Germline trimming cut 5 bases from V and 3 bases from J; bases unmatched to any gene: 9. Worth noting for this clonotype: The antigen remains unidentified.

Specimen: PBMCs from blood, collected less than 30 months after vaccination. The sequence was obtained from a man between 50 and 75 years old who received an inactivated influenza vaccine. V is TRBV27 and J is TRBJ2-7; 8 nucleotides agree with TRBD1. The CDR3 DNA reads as TGTGCCAGCAGTCCAGATACGACAGGGGTCTACGAGCAGTACTTC. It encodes CASSPDTTGVYEQYF.